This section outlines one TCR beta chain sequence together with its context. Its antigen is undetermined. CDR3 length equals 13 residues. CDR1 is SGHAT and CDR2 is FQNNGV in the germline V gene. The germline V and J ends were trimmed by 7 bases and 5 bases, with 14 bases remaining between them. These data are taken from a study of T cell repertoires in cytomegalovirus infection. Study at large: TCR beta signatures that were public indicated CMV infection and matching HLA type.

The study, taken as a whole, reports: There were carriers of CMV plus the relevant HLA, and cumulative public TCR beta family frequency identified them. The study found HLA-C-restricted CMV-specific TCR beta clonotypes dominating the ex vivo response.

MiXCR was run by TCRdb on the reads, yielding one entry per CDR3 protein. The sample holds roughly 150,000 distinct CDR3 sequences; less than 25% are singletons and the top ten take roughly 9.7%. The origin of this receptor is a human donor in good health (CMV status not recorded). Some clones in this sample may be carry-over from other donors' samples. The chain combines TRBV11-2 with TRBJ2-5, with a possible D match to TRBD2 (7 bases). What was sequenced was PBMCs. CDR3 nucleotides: TGTGCCAGCATCCGAGGGGGGGGCGAGACCCAGTACTTC. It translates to CASIRGGGETQYF.